The 5 T cell receptor beta chains reported below all come from one sample, sequenced in a study of T cell responses to AZD1222 COVID-19 vaccine. Measured with immunoSEQ multiplex PCR; TCRdb has only the in-frame clones, and not every one. The sample records some 190,000 clones, about 93% being singletons. The sequences come from peripheral blood, collected 28 days after the second AZD1222 dose. Source of these receptors: an adult who received the AZD1222 COVID-19 vaccine.

The CDR3 spells CASSTYQGFTYEQYF. DNA for the CDR3: TGTGCCAGTAGCACATATCAGGGCTTTACCTACGAGCAGTACTTC. The chain couples TRBV19 to TRBJ2-7, with D perhaps matching TRBD1 (5 bases). The CDR3 loop spans 15 amino acids. Germline V gene lookup returns CDR1 LNHDA and CDR2 SQIVND (reference sequence). The V gene lost 6 bases and the J gene lost 2 bases, with 17 bases spanning the gap.

The rearrangement uses TRBV5-1 and TRBJ2-1; no reliable D call. From germline, CDR1 is SGHRS and CDR2 YFSETQ. The CDR3 consists of 13 residues. Trimming removed 2 bases from V and 10 bases from J, with 13 bases in between. The CDR3 loop reads CASSFIPAREQFF. DNA for the CDR3: TGCGCCAGCAGCTTCATCCCGGCGAGGGAGCAGTTCTTC.

The rearrangement uses TRBV5-1 and TRBJ1-2, with a weak D call TRBD1 (5 bases). Germline CDR1 reads SGHRS; CDR2 reads YFSETQ. The CDR3 is made up of 13 amino acids. The V and J ends lost 4 bases and 6 bases respectively, with 13 bases between them. In DNA, the CDR3 is TGCGCCAGCAGCCAAGGACATACAGATGGCTACACCTTC. As protein: CASSQGHTDGYTF. Complete variable domain (other parts from reference TRBV5-1 and TRBJ1-2): KAGVTQTPRYLIKTRGQQVTLSCSPISGHRSVSWYQQTPGQGLQFLFEYFSETQRNKGNFPGRFSGRQFSNSRSEMNVSTLELGDSALYLCASSQGHTDGYTFGSGTRLTVV.

The rearrangement joins TRBV7-9 to TRBJ2-5; a weak D match, TRBD2 (5 bases). Per germline, CDR1 SEHNR and CDR2 FQNEAQ (reference sequence). Trimming removed 0 bases from V and 7 bases from J, with 6 bases in between. There are 12 residues in the CDR3. The CDR3 DNA reads TGTGCCAGCAGCTTAGCGGAGGTGACCCAGTACTTC. This translates into CASSLAEVTQYF.

The V and J genes are TRBV2 and TRBJ2-6, with a weak D call TRBD1 (5 bases). V lost 6 bases and J lost 4, with 13 bases in between. Germline-derived CDR1 and CDR2 are SNHLY and FYNNEI. The CDR3 is 15 amino acids. The CDR3 sequence is CASSPSRGGANVLTF. Here the CDR3 DNA reads TGTGCCAGCAGCCCGTCTAGGGGAGGGGCCAACGTCCTGACTTTC.